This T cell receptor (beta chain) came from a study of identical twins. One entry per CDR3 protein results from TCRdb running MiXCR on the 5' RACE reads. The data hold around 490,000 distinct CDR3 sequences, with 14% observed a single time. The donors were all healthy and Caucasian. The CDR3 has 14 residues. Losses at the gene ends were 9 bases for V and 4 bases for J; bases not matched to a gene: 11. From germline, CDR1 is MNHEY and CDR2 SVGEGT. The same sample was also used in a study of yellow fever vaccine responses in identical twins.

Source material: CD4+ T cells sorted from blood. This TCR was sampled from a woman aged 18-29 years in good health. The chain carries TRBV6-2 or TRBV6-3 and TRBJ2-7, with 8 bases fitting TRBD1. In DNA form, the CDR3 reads TGTGCCAGTCGTAAACAGGGGGAGACGTACGAGCAGTACTTC. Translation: CASRKQGETYEQYF.